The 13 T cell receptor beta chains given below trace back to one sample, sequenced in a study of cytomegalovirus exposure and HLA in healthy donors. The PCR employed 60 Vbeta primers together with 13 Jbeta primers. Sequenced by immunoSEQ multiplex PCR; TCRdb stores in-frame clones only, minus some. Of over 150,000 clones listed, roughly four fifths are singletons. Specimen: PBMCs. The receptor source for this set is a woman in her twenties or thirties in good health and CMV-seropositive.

CDR3 DNA sequence: TGTGCCAGCAGAACGACTTCCTACGAGCAGTACTTC. It codes for CASRTTSYEQYF. This chain connects TRBV27 to TRBJ2-5; D ambiguous. The DNA end is more similar to TRBJ2-7, so the J call may be wrong. CDR3 size: 12 residues. In germline, CDR1 is MNHEY, CDR2 SMNVEV (reference sequence).

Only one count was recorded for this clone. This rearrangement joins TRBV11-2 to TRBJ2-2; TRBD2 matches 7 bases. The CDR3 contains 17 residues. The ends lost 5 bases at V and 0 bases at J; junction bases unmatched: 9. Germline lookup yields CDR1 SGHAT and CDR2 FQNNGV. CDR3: CASSAWASGTNTGELFF. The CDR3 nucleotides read TGTGCCAGCAGCGCCTGGGCTAGCGGAACGAACACCGGGGAGCTGTTTTTT. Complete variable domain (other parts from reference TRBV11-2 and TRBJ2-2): EAGVAQSPRYKIIEKRQSVAFWCNPISGHATLYWYQQILGQGPKLLIQFQNNGVVDDSQLPKDRFSAERLKGVDSTLKIQPAKLEDSAVYLCASSAWASGTNTGELFFGEGSRLTVL.

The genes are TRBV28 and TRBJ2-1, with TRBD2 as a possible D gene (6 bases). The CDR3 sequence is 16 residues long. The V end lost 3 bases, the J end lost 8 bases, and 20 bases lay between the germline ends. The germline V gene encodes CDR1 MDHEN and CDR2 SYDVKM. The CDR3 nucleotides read TGTGCCAGCAGTTTTCAGGGCGGGAACAGTGGCGATGAGCAGTTCTTC. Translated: CASSFQGGNSGDEQFF. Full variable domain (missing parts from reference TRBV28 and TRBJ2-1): DVKVTQSSRYLVKRTGEKVFLECVQDMDHENMFWYRQDPGLGLRLIYFSYDVKMKEKGDIPEGYSVSREKKERFSLILESASTNQTSMYLCASSFQGGNSGDEQFFGPGTRLTVL.

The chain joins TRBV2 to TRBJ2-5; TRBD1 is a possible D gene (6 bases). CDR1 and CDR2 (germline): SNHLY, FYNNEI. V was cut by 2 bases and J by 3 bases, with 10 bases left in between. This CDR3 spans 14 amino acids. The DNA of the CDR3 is TGTGCCAGCAGTGAATTGTCAGGGGAAGAGACCCAGTACTTC. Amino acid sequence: CASSELSGEETQYF.

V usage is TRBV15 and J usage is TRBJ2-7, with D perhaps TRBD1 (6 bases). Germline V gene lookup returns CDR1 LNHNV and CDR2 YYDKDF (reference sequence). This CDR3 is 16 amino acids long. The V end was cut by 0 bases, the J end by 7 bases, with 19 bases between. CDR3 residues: CATSRDKLRDNEEQYF. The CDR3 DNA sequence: TGTGCCACCAGCAGAGACAAACTCCGGGACAATGAGGAGCAGTACTTC.

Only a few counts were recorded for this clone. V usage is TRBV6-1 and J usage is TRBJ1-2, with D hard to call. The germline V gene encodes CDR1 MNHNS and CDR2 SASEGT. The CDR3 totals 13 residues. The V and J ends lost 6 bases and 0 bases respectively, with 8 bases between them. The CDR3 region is CASRTGANYGYTF. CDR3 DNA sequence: TGTGCCAGCAGGACGGGAGCTAACTATGGCTACACCTTC.

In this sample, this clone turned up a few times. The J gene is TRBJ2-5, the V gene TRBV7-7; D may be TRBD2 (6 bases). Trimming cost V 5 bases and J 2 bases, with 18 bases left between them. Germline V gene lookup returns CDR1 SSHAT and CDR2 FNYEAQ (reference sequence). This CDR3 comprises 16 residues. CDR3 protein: CASSAGGWAEQETQYF. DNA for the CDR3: TGTGCCAGCAGCGCCGGAGGGTGGGCAGAACAAGAGACCCAGTACTTC.

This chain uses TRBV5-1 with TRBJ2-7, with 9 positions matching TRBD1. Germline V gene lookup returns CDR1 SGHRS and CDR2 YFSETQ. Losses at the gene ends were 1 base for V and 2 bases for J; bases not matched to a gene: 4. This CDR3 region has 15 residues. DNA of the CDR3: TGCGCCAGCAGCTTGCGGACAGGGGCCACCTACGAGCAGTACTTC. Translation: CASSLRTGATYEQYF.

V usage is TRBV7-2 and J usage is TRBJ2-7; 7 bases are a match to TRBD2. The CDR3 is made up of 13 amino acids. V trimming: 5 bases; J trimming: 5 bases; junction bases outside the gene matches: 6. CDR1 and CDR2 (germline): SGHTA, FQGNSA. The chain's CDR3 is CASSPGGINEQYF. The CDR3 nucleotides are TGTGCCAGCAGCCCCGGGGGGATCAACGAGCAGTACTTC. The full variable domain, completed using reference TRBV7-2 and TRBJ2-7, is GAGVSQSPSNKVTEKGKDVELRCDPISGHTALYWYRQSLGQGLEFLIYFQGNSAPDKSGLPSDRFSAERTGGSVSTLTIQRTQQEDSAVYLCASSPGGINEQYFGPGTRLTVT.

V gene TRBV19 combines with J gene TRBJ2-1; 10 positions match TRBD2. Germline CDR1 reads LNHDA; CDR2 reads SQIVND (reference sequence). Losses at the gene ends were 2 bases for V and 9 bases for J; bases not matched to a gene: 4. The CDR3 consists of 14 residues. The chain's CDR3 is CASSILAGEIEQFF. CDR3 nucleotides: TGTGCCAGTAGTATACTAGCGGGAGAAATTGAGCAGTTCTTC.

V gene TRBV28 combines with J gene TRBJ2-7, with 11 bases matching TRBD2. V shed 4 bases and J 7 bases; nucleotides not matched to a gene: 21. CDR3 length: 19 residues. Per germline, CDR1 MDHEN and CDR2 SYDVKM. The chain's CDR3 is CASSWPWASGRTRASEQYF. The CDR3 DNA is TGTGCCAGCAGTTGGCCCTGGGCTAGCGGGAGGACCCGCGCGTCGGAGCAGTACTTC. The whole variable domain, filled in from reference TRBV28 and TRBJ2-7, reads DVKVTQSSRYLVKRTGEKVFLECVQDMDHENMFWYRQDPGLGLRLIYFSYDVKMKEKGDIPEGYSVSREKKERFSLILESASTNQTSMYLCASSWPWASGRTRASEQYFGPGTRLTVT.

The CDR3: CASSLVGAGGDEQYF. As DNA, the CDR3 is TGTGCCAGCAGTTTAGTGGGGGCAGGGGGCGACGAGCAGTACTTC. V gene TRBV28 combines with J gene TRBJ2-5; 8 bases match TRBD1. TRBJ2-7 explains the end of the DNA better; the J call may be wrong. Looked up from germline, CDR1 is MDHEN and CDR2 is SYDVKM. The CDR3 is 15 amino acids.

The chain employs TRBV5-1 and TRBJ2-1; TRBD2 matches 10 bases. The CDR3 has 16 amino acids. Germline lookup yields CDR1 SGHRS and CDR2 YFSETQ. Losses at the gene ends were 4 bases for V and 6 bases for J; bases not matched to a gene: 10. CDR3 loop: CASSPASGSSVNEQFF. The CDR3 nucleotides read TGCGCCAGCAGCCCGGCTAGCGGGAGTTCCGTCAATGAGCAGTTCTTC.